The 20 T cell receptor beta chains reported below all come from one sample, sequenced in a study of control samples from healthy donors and cancer patients. Repertoires were generated with immunoSEQ multiplex PCR, while TCRdb's copy carries only in-frame clones and drops some. The table has around 97,000 clones, more than 85% seen once; the top ten hold about a fifth. The sequenced sample was PBMCs. The receptors were sampled from a man between 60 and 75 years old with lung cancer.

The chain links TRBV12-3 or TRBV12-4 to TRBJ1-3, with D maybe TRBD1 (6 bases). V was shortened by 6 bases and J by 10 bases, with 13 bases between the two germline ends. The CDR3 is 12 residues long. CDR3 coding DNA: TGTGCCAGCAGCCTTACAGGGAAGACCATATATTTT. Translation: CASSLTGKTIYF.

Of note for this clone: At one boundary the junction diverges from the germline segment, which might be a read error. The chain couples TRBV11-3 to TRBJ2-2, with TRBD1 matching 7 bases. The CDR3 has 15 residues. CDR1 is SGHNT, CDR2 YENEEA, per germline. This chain's CDR3 is CASSLDRANTGELFF. Here the CDR3 DNA reads TGTGCCAGCAGCCTAGACAGGGCGAACACCGGGGAGCTGTTTTTT.

The chain couples TRBV30 to TRBJ1-5, with 7 bases matching TRBD1. The V and J ends lost 1 base and 0 bases, in that order; junction bases with no gene match: 9. The CDR3 is made up of 17 amino acids. The germline gives CDR1 GTSNPN, CDR2 SVGIG (reference sequence). The CDR3 protein is CAWSGGQTTYSNQPQHF. In nucleotides, the CDR3 is TGTGCCTGGAGTGGGGGACAGACGACCTATAGCAATCAGCCCCAGCATTTT.

The V call is TRBV4-2, the J call TRBJ2-5; TRBD1 agrees at 11 bases. This CDR3 region has 15 residues. In germline, CDR1 is LGHNA, CDR2 YNFKEQ. V was pared by 1 base and J by 4 bases, with 2 bases of the junction left unmatched. This CDR3 is CASSQGGTGGETQYF. DNA of the CDR3: TGTGCCAGCAGCCAAGGAGGGACAGGGGGAGAGACCCAGTACTTC.

The chain is built from TRBV19 and TRBJ2-5; the D gene is possibly TRBD2 (6 bases). This CDR3 comprises 13 residues. Trimming took off 6 bases at V and 4 bases at J, with 12 bases between the two ends. Germline V gives CDR1 LNHDA, CDR2 SQIVND (reference sequence). The CDR3 loop reads CASRGTGGETQYF. The CDR3 coding sequence is TGTGCCAGTAGAGGGACCGGGGGAGAGACCCAGTACTTC.

This clone was recorded only once. J is TRBJ2-6 and V is TRBV7-2; 8 bases are a match to TRBD1. The V and J ends lost 5 bases and 1 base, in that order; junction bases with no gene match: 7. The CDR3 sequence is 17 residues long. Germline V gene sequence: CDR1 SGHTA, CDR2 FQGNSA. CDR3 region: CASSPDRGLSGANVLTF. In nucleotides, the CDR3 is TGTGCCAGCAGCCCAGACAGGGGTTTATCTGGGGCCAACGTCCTGACTTTC.

This clone was picked up a small number of times. The chain carries TRBV9 and TRBJ1-1; D remains unclear. The CDR3 covers 13 residues. Between the trimmed V and J ends, which lost 0 bases and 9 bases, there was a span of 12 bases. Germline CDR1 SGDLS, CDR2 YYNGEE. The CDR3: CASSVDSSQKAFF. The CDR3 DNA follows: TGTGCCAGCAGCGTAGACAGTAGTCAGAAAGCTTTCTTT.

Of note for this clone: Other DNA sequences in the sample encode the same CDR3. The V and J genes are TRBV5-1 and TRBJ1-1; possible D gene TRBD1, 6 bases. V lost 1 base and J lost 5, with 12 bases in between. The CDR3 totals 14 residues. Germline V lookup: CDR1 SGHRS, CDR2 YFSETQ. The CDR3 DNA is TGCGCCAGCAGCTTGTCGCGGCAGGGGACTGAAGCTTTCTTT. It is translated as CASSLSRQGTEAFF.

V usage is TRBV4-2 and J usage is TRBJ2-5; 10 nucleotides align to TRBD2. J lost 3 bases, V lost 5 bases, and 18 bases had no gene match. CDR3 length: 19 amino acids. Germline loops: CDR1 LGHNA, CDR2 YNFKEQ. This CDR3 reads CASSGRQGYRLAGEETQYF. Written as DNA, the CDR3 is TGTGCCAGCAGCGGTCGACAGGGATATAGGCTAGCGGGGGAAGAGACCCAGTACTTC.

The chain employs TRBV6-5 and TRBJ1-4; no clear D. The CDR3 spans 15 residues. Germline lookup yields CDR1 MNHEY and CDR2 SVGAGI. V was shortened by 0 bases and J by 2 bases, with 7 bases between the two germline ends. CDR3 DNA: TGTGCCAGCAGTTACTCGAGAGGGACTAATGAAAAACTGTTTTTT. Its translation is CASSYSRGTNEKLFF.

This clone was observed once. The genes are TRBV11-2 and TRBJ1-5; no clear D gene. This CDR3 region has 15 residues. Germline V gene sequence: CDR1 SGHAT, CDR2 FQNNGV. V shed 5 bases and J shed 3 bases, with 14 bases lying between them. CDR3 DNA sequence: TGTGCCAGCAGCCCCGCAGGCAAAAACAATCAGCCCCAGCATTTT. Its protein is CASSPAGKNNQPQHF.

This chain connects TRBV11-2 to TRBJ1-4; D is unclear. Trimming stripped 3 bases from V and 8 bases from J, with 10 bases between. The CDR3 length is 13 residues. Germline CDR1 is SGHAT and CDR2 is FQNNGV. The CDR3 sequence: CASSFPPREKLFF. The CDR3 DNA follows: TGTGCCAGCAGCTTCCCCCCTAGGGAAAAACTGTTTTTT.

This chain joins TRBV7-2 and TRBJ2-2; 13 positions agree with TRBD2. The CDR3 extends over 18 amino acids. Looked up from germline, CDR1 is SGHTA and CDR2 is FQGNSA. Trimming cost V 0 bases and J 7 bases; bases outside gene matches: 8. As DNA, the CDR3 is TGTGCCAGCAGCTTAGCGTCCGGGACTAGCGGGGTGTTCGGGGAGCTGTTTTTT. It codes for CASSLASGTSGVFGELFF.

J is TRBJ2-7 and V is TRBV2; the match to TRBD1 covers 8 bases. This CDR3 has 15 residues. CDR1 and CDR2 (germline): SNHLY, FYNNEI. With V trimmed by 2 bases and J by 5 bases, 8 bases remained unmatched. This chain's CDR3 is CASSETWTGNNEQYF. The CDR3, as DNA: TGTGCCAGCAGTGAAACCTGGACAGGGAACAACGAGCAGTACTTC.

The V gene is TRBV7-3, the J gene TRBJ2-2; perhaps TRBD1 as D (5 bases). Germline values: CDR1 SGHTA, CDR2 FQGTGA. V dropped 2 bases and J dropped 8 bases, with 9 bases sitting between them. There are 13 residues in the CDR3. DNA for the CDR3: TGTGCCAGCAGCTTATCCGACAGAGGGGAGCTGTTTTTT. This codes for CASSLSDRGELFF.

CDR3 DNA sequence: TGTGCCAGCAGCCCCCGGGGGGGCAATCAGCCCCAGCATTTT. Protein sequence: CASSPRGGNQPQHF. The V and J genes are TRBV6-5 and TRBJ1-5; maybe TRBD1 (5 bases). This CDR3 has 14 residues. The V gene's germline CDR1 is MNHEY and CDR2 SVGAGI. The V gene lost 6 bases and the J gene lost 2 bases, with 11 bases spanning the gap.

In this sample, this clone turned up once. V is TRBV30 and J is TRBJ1-2, with D perhaps matching TRBD1 (6 bases). Trimming took 3 bases from V and 1 from J, leaving 9 bases between them. The CDR3 has 13 residues. Germline V CDR1 and CDR2: GTSNPN, SVGIG (reference sequence). CDR3 nucleotides: TGTGCCTGGAGCAGGGGATTTAACTATGGCTACACCTTC. It specifies CAWSRGFNYGYTF. Supplemented by reference TRBV30 and TRBJ1-2, the full variable domain reads SQTIHQWPATLVQPVGSPLSLECTVEGTSNPNLYWYRQAAGRGLQLLFYSVGIGQISSEVPQNLSASRPQDRQFILSSKKLLLSDSGFYLCAWSRGFNYGYTFGSGTRLTVV.

The chain combines TRBV10-3 with TRBJ1-1; 7 bases are a match to TRBD1. V dropped 3 bases and J dropped 0; count of bases not matched to a gene: 4. Per germline, CDR1 ENHRY and CDR2 SYGVKD. The CDR3 contains 15 residues. CDR3: CAISESDRMNTEAFF. The CDR3, as DNA: TGTGCCATCAGTGAATCGGACAGGATGAACACTGAAGCTTTCTTT.

The chain has TRBV5-1 and TRBJ2-7; the match to TRBD1 covers 9 bases. Germline CDR1 reads SGHRS; CDR2 reads YFSETQ. Germline trimming cut 5 bases from V and 2 bases from J; bases unmatched to any gene: 5. CDR3 size: 14 residues. CDR3 region: CASSLGTGPYEQYF. The CDR3 DNA is TGCGCCAGCAGTCTTGGGACAGGGCCCTACGAGCAGTACTTC. The full variable domain, in which reference TRBV5-1 and TRBJ2-7 provide the parts outside the CDR3, is KAGVTQTPRYLIKTRGQQVTLSCSPISGHRSVSWYQQTPGQGLQFLFEYFSETQRNKGNFPGRFSGRQFSNSRSEMNVSTLELGDSALYLCASSLGTGPYEQYFGPGTRLTVT.

The chain combines TRBV7-3 with TRBJ1-1; no clear D. CDR3 length: 13 amino acids. Trimming removed 3 bases at V and 4 bases at J, with 9 bases between. In germline, CDR1 is SGHTA, CDR2 FQGTGA. CDR3 region: CASSLDGGTEAFF. For the CDR3, the DNA is TGTGCCAGCAGCTTGGACGGCGGCACTGAAGCTTTCTTT.